Shown below are 31 T cell receptor beta chains from a single sample sequenced in a study of blood T cells in healthy people across ages. A second PCR, run for about 7 to 11 cycles, used a sample-barcoded 5' primer plus a J-beta primer mix. TCRdb reanalysed the 5' RACE reads using MiXCR and keeps one entry per CDR3 protein. The table shows roughly 1,800,000 distinct CDR3 sequences, with roughly 50% occurring only once. Sequencing used blood. The receptor set was obtained from a middle-aged woman in good health.

DNA of the CDR3: TGTGCCAGCAGCCCGGGGACTAGCGGGGCCCCTAGCACAGATACGCAGTATTTT. Protein sequence: CASSPGTSGAPSTDTQYF. The rearrangement uses TRBV11-2 and TRBJ2-3, with 13 nucleotides matching TRBD2. Germline assignment: CDR1 SGHAT and CDR2 FQNNGV. The CDR3 is made up of 18 amino acids. With 5 bases clipped from V and 0 bases from J, the junction kept 8 bases outside the gene matches.

The CDR3 DNA reads TGCGCCAGCAGCTCGGACAGAGCAGACACTGAAGCTTTCTTT. Its protein is CASSSDRADTEAFF. V gene TRBV5-1 combines with J gene TRBJ1-1; maybe TRBD1 (6 bases). Per germline, CDR1 SGHRS and CDR2 YFSETQ. Trimming cost V 3 bases and J 3 bases, with 12 bases left between them. The length of the CDR3 is 14 residues.

The chain has TRBV12-3 or TRBV12-4 and TRBJ2-1; 8 nucleotides agree with TRBD2. After removal of 6 bases from V and 7 bases from J, the junction contained 2 bases not matched to a gene. CDR3 length equals 12 residues. CDR3 nucleotides: TGTGCCAGCAGGGGACTAGAGAATGAGCAGTTCTTC. Translating gives CASRGLENEQFF.

This clonotype turned up a few times. A read error may be the cause here, since a much bigger clone is one base away. This chain connects TRBV20-1 to TRBJ2-7; tentatively, D is TRBD1 (6 bases). Germline V gene data show CDR1 as DFQATT and CDR2 as SNEGSKA (reference sequence). V was pared by 1 base and J by 0 bases, with 10 bases between. This CDR3 is 14 amino acids long. CDR3 in DNA: TGCAGTGCTAGAGTGACAGGAGACTCCTACGAGCAGTACTTC. Protein product: CSARVTGDSYEQYF.

This clonotype has at least ten counts. The chain combines TRBV5-1 with TRBJ2-3; maybe TRBD1 (5 bases). The germline V gene has CDR1 SGHRS and CDR2 YFSETQ. V was shortened by 4 bases and J by 3 bases, with 6 bases between the two germline ends. The CDR3 runs 12 residues. DNA for the CDR3: TGCGCCAGCAGCAGACAGACAGATACGCAGTATTTT. It specifies CASSRQTDTQYF.

The CDR3 spells CASSYSKPGQGLYNEQFF. Here the CDR3 DNA reads TGTGCCAGCAGTTACTCCAAACCGGGACAGGGTCTTTACAATGAGCAGTTCTTC. The chain couples TRBV6-5 to TRBJ2-1; 9 nucleotides match TRBD1. Per germline, CDR1 MNHEY and CDR2 SVGAGI. The CDR3 extends over 18 amino acids. J lost 4 bases, V lost 0 bases, and 10 bases had no gene match.

J is TRBJ2-5 and V is TRBV4-1; 12 nucleotides match TRBD2. The J segment lost 4 bases and the V segment lost 1 base, leaving 1 base of the junction unmatched. The CDR3 is 15 residues long. Germline values: CDR1 MGHRA, CDR2 YSYEKL. CDR3 nucleotides: TGCGCCAGCAGCCAAGTGGGACTAGCGGGAGAGACCCAGTACTTC. Protein sequence: CASSQVGLAGETQYF.

The chain recombines TRBV20-1 with TRBJ2-1, with D possibly being TRBD2 (5 bases). Germline V gene sequence: CDR1 DFQATT, CDR2 SNEGSKA (reference sequence). The CDR3 loop spans 14 amino acids. V lost 0 bases and J lost 5, with 11 bases in between. The DNA of the CDR3 is TGCAGTGCTAGAGATAGACTAACCGACAATGAGCAGTTCTTC. Translation: CSARDRLTDNEQFF.

This clonotype showed up just once. The chain is built from TRBV3-1 and TRBJ2-5, with D possibly called TRBD1 or TRBD2 (6 bases each). V lost 4 bases and J 5 bases, leaving 11 bases between the germline ends. The CDR3 totals 13 residues. Germline V lookup: CDR1 LGHDT, CDR2 YNNKEL (reference sequence). CDR3 DNA sequence: TGTGCCAGCAGCCGGGGGGCAGTGGAGACCCAGTACTTC. Its translation is CASSRGAVETQYF.

The chain links TRBV11-3 to TRBJ2-3; 12 positions match TRBD2. Looked up from germline, CDR1 is SGHNT and CDR2 is YENEEA. Losses at the gene ends were 1 base for V and 12 bases for J; bases not matched to a gene: 5. The CDR3 has 14 amino acids. CDR3 in amino acids: CASSLGTSGALQYF. For the CDR3, the DNA is TGTGCCAGCAGCTTAGGGACTAGCGGGGCTCTCCAGTATTTT.

There are a few counts of this clonotype. The chain recombines TRBV7-2 with TRBJ2-3, with 7 nucleotides matching TRBD2. The CDR3 is 12 amino acids. Germline assignment: CDR1 SGHTA and CDR2 FQGNSA. V lost 6 bases and J lost 8; bases outside the gene matches: 5. The CDR3 protein is CASRRGGGTQYF. CDR3 DNA sequence: TGTGCCAGCAGACGGGGCGGGGGTACGCAGTATTTT.

This rearrangement joins TRBV7-9 to TRBJ1-4; 7 bases match TRBD1. This CDR3 region has 15 residues. Germline V CDR1 and CDR2: SEHNR, FQNEAQ (reference sequence). The ends lost 5 bases at V and 5 bases at J; junction bases unmatched: 8. The CDR3: CASSQIGDRNEKLFF. The CDR3 bases are TGTGCCAGCAGCCAGATCGGGGACAGAAATGAAAAACTGTTTTTT.

This chain joins TRBV10-3 and TRBJ2-4, with D unresolved. Trimming pared 0 bases from V and 7 bases from J, leaving 10 bases between. Germline CDR1 reads ENHRY; CDR2 reads SYGVKD. The CDR3 length is 14 residues. The CDR3 loop is CAISESGRVNIQYF. The CDR3 DNA reads as TGTGCCATCAGTGAGTCCGGAAGGGTGAACATTCAGTACTTC.

This clonotype was seen a single time. At one boundary the junction diverges from the germline segment, which might be a read error. This chain links TRBV6-5 with TRBJ2-4, with 8 nucleotides matching TRBD1. The J call is uncertain, as TRBJ2-7 better fits the DNA end. There are 15 residues in the CDR3. Germline V gene lookup returns CDR1 MNHEY and CDR2 SVGAGI. CDR3 in DNA: TGCGCCAGCAGTTACTCCCGGGACAGGTTGAACGAGCAGTACTTC. Its protein product is CASSYSRDRLNEQYF.

This clonotype has more than one count but fewer than ten. V is TRBV7-2 and J is TRBJ2-1; 8 positions agree with TRBD2. Germline CDR1 SGHTA, CDR2 FQGNSA. V lost 7 bases and J lost 8; bases outside the gene matches: 10. This CDR3 region has 14 residues. The CDR3 DNA is TGTGCCAGCACCTTTCGGGGGGGCCGCGATGAGCAGTTCTTC. Translated: CASTFRGGRDEQFF.

This sequence joins TRBV4-2 and TRBJ1-4, with D perhaps matching TRBD1 (6 bases). V lost 4 bases, J lost 4 bases, and 10 bases lay in between. CDR3 length: 14 residues. Germline V gives CDR1 LGHNA, CDR2 YNFKEQ. CDR3 loop: CASSPGDYNEKLFF. The CDR3, as DNA: TGTGCCAGCAGCCCAGGGGATTATAATGAAAAACTGTTTTTT.

CDR3 coding DNA: TGCGCCAGCAGCCAAGATTTGGGAGGGCAACTAAACATTCAGTACTTC. Translation gives CASSQDLGGQLNIQYF. This chain uses TRBV4-3 with TRBJ2-4, with 7 bases fitting TRBD2. The J segment lost 6 bases and the V segment lost 0 bases, leaving 8 bases of the junction unmatched. Germline CDR1 LGHNA, CDR2 YSLEER. This CDR3 region has 16 residues.

This chain joins TRBV11-2 and TRBJ2-3, with TRBD1 identical over 8 bases. The CDR3 is 16 amino acids. V was pared by 1 base and J by 4 bases, with 7 bases of the junction left unmatched. Germline-derived CDR1 and CDR2 are SGHAT and FQNNGV. The CDR3 coding sequence is TGTGCCAGCAGCTTAGGCGCAGGGGGCGCGTCAGATACGCAGTATTTT. Protein sequence: CASSLGAGGASDTQYF.

For this clonotype: The junction shows a germline mismatch at one end, possibly a read error. This sequence joins TRBV4-3 and TRBJ2-5; D is ambiguous. Germline CDR1 reads LGHNA; CDR2 reads YSLEER. The CDR3 runs 14 residues. CDR3 nucleotides: TGCGTCAGCAGCGCCGCCACCACGGCCGAGACCCAGTACTTC. This gives the protein CVSSAATTAETQYF.

This clonotype occurred a few times. The chain joins TRBV29-1 to TRBJ2-1; the match to TRBD2 covers 15 bases. The CDR3 extends over 16 amino acids. Germline V lookup: CDR1 SQVTM, CDR2 ANQGSEA. Trimming took 6 bases from V and 2 from J; bases not matched to a gene: 5. The CDR3 DNA is TGCAGCGTAGCCGGGACTAGCGGGGGGACCTACAATGAGCAGTTCTTC. Its translation is CSVAGTSGGTYNEQFF.

The chain is built from TRBV4-2 and TRBJ2-1; either TRBD1 or TRBD2 may supply D (6 bases each). The closer fit of TRBJ2-7 to the DNA end suggests the J call may be wrong. The CDR3 has 19 amino acids. Germline CDR1 reads LGHNA; CDR2 reads YNFKEQ. This chain's CDR3 is CASSQWGTGQGDSYNEQYF. CDR3 coding DNA: TGTGCCAGCAGCCAATGGGGAACGGGACAAGGGGACTCCTACAATGAGCAGTACTTC.

For this clonotype: The junction departs from germline at one end; a sequencing error may be responsible. The gene calls are TRBV4-1 and TRBJ2-6; perhaps D is TRBD1 or TRBD2 (5 bases each). Germline V gene sequence: CDR1 MGHRA, CDR2 YSYEKL. This CDR3 has 18 amino acids. The CDR3: CASSQDSGDRLGANALTF. DNA for the CDR3: TGCGCCAGCAGCCAAGATTCCGGGGACCGTCTTGGGGCCAACGCCCTGACTTTC.

V gene TRBV6-2 or TRBV6-3 combines with J gene TRBJ2-1; D not certain. The V and J ends lost 7 bases and 0 bases respectively, with 13 bases between them. The CDR3 contains 15 residues. CDR1 and CDR2 (germline): MNHEY, SVGEGT. CDR3 residues: CASISHPGSYNEQFF. The CDR3 nucleotides are TGTGCCAGCATTAGCCACCCCGGCTCCTACAATGAGCAGTTCTTC.

This clonotype was counted only a few times. Its ends do not fully match the called genes, so a read error is possible. This sequence joins TRBV6-2 or TRBV6-3 and TRBJ2-1; D possibly corresponds to TRBD1 (5 bases). The CDR3 has 14 residues. Germline lookup yields CDR1 MNHEY and CDR2 SVGEGT. The CDR3 is CASSYRNAYNEQFF. The CDR3 coding sequence is TGTGCTAGCAGTTACAGGAACGCCTACAATGAGCAGTTCTTC.

V is TRBV7-2 and J is TRBJ2-5, with TRBD2 matching over 12 bases. CDR1 SGHTA and CDR2 FQGNSA come from the germline V gene. With V trimmed by 5 bases and J by 6 bases, 10 bases remained unmatched. The CDR3 is 16 residues long. For the CDR3, the DNA is TGTGCCAGCAGCCCCCTAGCGGGGGGGCCTCTGAAGACCCAGTACTTC. Translation: CASSPLAGGPLKTQYF.

The chain joins TRBV9 to TRBJ1-2, with a possible D match to TRBD1 (6 bases). Germline V gene data show CDR1 as SGDLS and CDR2 as YYNGEE. The CDR3 contains 15 residues. Between the trimmed V and J ends, which lost 0 bases and 2 bases, there was a span of 11 bases. The DNA for the CDR3 is TGTGCCAGCAGCGTAGGGACAGCCTCAAACTATGGCTACACCTTC. As protein: CASSVGTASNYGYTF.

V is TRBV20-1 and J is TRBJ2-1; TRBD2 matches at 11 bases. Unmatched junction bases numbered 3, after V lost 2 bases and J lost 3 bases. The V gene's germline CDR1 is DFQATT and CDR2 SNEGSKA (reference sequence). The CDR3 sequence is 15 residues long. This CDR3 is CSARPGTSGYNEQFF. Written as DNA, the CDR3 is TGCAGTGCTAGACCCGGGACTAGCGGCTACAATGAGCAGTTCTTC.

V usage is TRBV6-6 and J usage is TRBJ2-5; 8 nucleotides match TRBD1. The CDR3 consists of 15 residues. From germline, CDR1 is MNHNY and CDR2 SVGAGI (reference sequence). V shed 4 bases, J shed 3 bases, and the junction held 7 bases outside the gene matches. CDR3 sequence (DNA): TGTGCCAGCAGTTGGACAGGGCCGCCTAAAGAGACCCAGTACTTC. Protein sequence: CASSWTGPPKETQYF.

This rearrangement joins TRBV7-2 to TRBJ2-3; 7 nucleotides match TRBD2. Germline V gene data show CDR1 as SGHTA and CDR2 as FQGNSA. V was clipped by 1 base and J by 0 bases; unmatched bases: 4. The CDR3 consists of 16 residues. The chain's CDR3 is CASSLVGGTSTDTQYF. The CDR3 DNA sequence: TGTGCCAGCAGCTTAGTGGGGGGGACTAGCACAGATACGCAGTATTTT.

The chain couples TRBV3-1 to TRBJ2-1, with 7 bases aligning to TRBD1. Germline V gene sequence: CDR1 LGHDT, CDR2 YNNKEL (reference sequence). With V trimmed by 0 bases and J by 2 bases, 4 bases remained unmatched. CDR3 length equals 16 residues. This CDR3 is CASSQDQGDPYNEQFF. Written as DNA, the CDR3 is TGTGCCAGCAGCCAAGATCAGGGGGACCCCTACAATGAGCAGTTCTTC.

The chain couples TRBV4-2 to TRBJ2-2; D is unresolved. Germline V gene lookup returns CDR1 LGHNA and CDR2 YNFKEQ. The CDR3 has 15 residues. The ends were cut back, 4 bases at V and 4 bases at J, with 13 bases in the middle. Written as DNA, the CDR3 is TGTGCCAGCAGCCCCCGTTCCCAGTCCACCGGGGAGCTGTTTTTT. It is translated as CASSPRSQSTGELFF.